The 16 T cell receptor beta chains listed next were all sequenced from one sample in a study of cytomegalovirus exposure and HLA in healthy donors. PCR involved 60 Vbeta and 13 Jbeta primers. Here immunoSEQ multiplex PCR was the method, and the copy in TCRdb shows in-frame clones only, minus some. Among some 100,000 clones listed, approximately 84% were seen once. The sequenced sample was PBMCs. The receptors were sampled from a man aged 18 to 29 in good health and CMV-seronegative.

The chain recombines TRBV5-6 with TRBJ2-7; maybe TRBD1 (5 bases). This CDR3 has 13 residues. Between the trimmed V and J ends, which lost 5 bases and 4 bases, there was a span of 13 bases. Germline CDR1 SGHDT, CDR2 YYEEEE. The CDR3 coding sequence is TGTGCCAGCAGTCAGGGTGCTAGGTACGAGCAGTACTTC. This encodes CASSQGARYEQYF.

The gene calls are TRBV27 and TRBJ1-1, with 7 nucleotides matching TRBD1. The CDR3 sequence is 15 residues long. Germline values: CDR1 MNHEY, CDR2 SMNVEV (reference sequence). V trimming: 0 bases; J trimming: 5 bases; junction bases outside the gene matches: 6. DNA for the CDR3: TGTGCCAGCAGTTTATCCCCAGGGGGGAGGACTGAAGCTTTCTTT. Its translation is CASSLSPGGRTEAFF.

The chain recombines TRBV29-1 with TRBJ1-1, with a weak D call TRBD1 (5 bases). The CDR3 runs to 13 residues. V gave up 7 bases and J gave up 1 base, with 13 bases separating them. Germline values: CDR1 SQVTM, CDR2 ANQGSEA. CDR3 sequence reads: CSAGGRPNTEAFF. The CDR3 region has the DNA TGCAGCGCCGGGGGGAGACCGAACACTGAAGCTTTCTTT.

The rearrangement links TRBV29-1 to TRBJ2-3, with 12 bases that match TRBD2. The CDR3 is made up of 16 amino acids. After removal of 0 bases from V and 3 bases from J, the junction contained 4 bases not matched to a gene. The V gene's germline CDR1 is SQVTM and CDR2 ANQGSEA. CDR3 in DNA: TGCAGCGTTGAAGACCCCGGACTAGCGGGAACAGATACGCAGTATTTT. This translates into CSVEDPGLAGTDTQYF.

The CDR3: CASSSGGQLNTEAFF. The CDR3 DNA reads as TGTGCCAGCAGCTCCGGAGGACAGCTGAACACTGAAGCTTTCTTT. The chain uses TRBV5-4 and TRBJ1-1, with D possibly matching TRBD1 (6 bases). V lost 3 bases and J lost 0, with 12 bases in between. This CDR3 has 15 residues. Per the germline V gene, CDR1 is SGHNT and CDR2 is YYREEE (reference sequence).

This chain links TRBV28 with TRBJ2-2, with D possibly TRBD1 on 6 matching bases. The CDR3 has 14 residues. Trimming pared 6 bases from V and 3 bases from J, leaving 11 bases between. Per the germline V gene, CDR1 is MDHEN and CDR2 is SYDVKM. The CDR3 loop is CASRDGGYTGELFF. The CDR3 nucleotides read TGTGCCAGCAGAGATGGGGGCTACACCGGGGAGCTGTTTTTT.

The chain carries TRBV10-2 and TRBJ2-1; TRBD2 aligns across 7 bases. Germline values: CDR1 WSHSY, CDR2 SAAADI. The J segment lost 6 bases and the V segment lost 9 bases, leaving 11 bases of the junction unmatched. The CDR3 runs 14 residues. The CDR3 reads CASAKLAKGNEQFF. In DNA form, the CDR3 reads TGCGCCAGTGCCAAACTAGCGAAAGGCAATGAGCAGTTCTTC.

The J gene is TRBJ2-1, the V gene TRBV18, with D possibly TRBD1 on 5 matching bases. The CDR3 contains 16 residues. V was shortened by 2 bases and J by 7 bases, with 18 bases between the two germline ends. Germline V CDR1 and CDR2: KGHSH, LQKENI. The CDR3 coding sequence is TGTGCCAGCTCACCAAGTTTAGGGGAACTTGGTAATGAGCAGTTCTTC. Its protein product is CASSPSLGELGNEQFF.

The V gene is TRBV9, the J gene TRBJ2-5, with 14 bases lining up with TRBD2. The V segment lost 0 bases and the J segment 4 bases; nucleotides outside the gene matches: 2. This CDR3 has 16 amino acids. Germline lookup yields CDR1 SGDLS and CDR2 YYNGEE. The CDR3 sequence: CASSVAGTSGRETQYF. The CDR3 nucleotides read TGTGCCAGCAGCGTAGCAGGGACTAGCGGGAGAGAGACCCAGTACTTC. The full variable domain, completed using reference TRBV9 and TRBJ2-5, is DSGVTQTPKHLITATGQRVTLRCSPRSGDLSVYWYQQSLDQGLQFLIQYYNGEERAKGNILERFSAQQFPDLHSELNLSSLELGDSALYFCASSVAGTSGRETQYFGPGTRLLVL.

This chain links TRBV9 with TRBJ2-5; no reliable D call. V lost 0 bases, J lost 5 bases, and 11 bases lay in between. Germline CDR1 is SGDLS and CDR2 is YYNGEE. CDR3 size: 14 residues. DNA of the CDR3: TGTGCCAGCAGCGTAGGGGCTGGTAGGGAGACCCAGTACTTC. It specifies CASSVGAGRETQYF.

This rearrangement joins TRBV6-4 to TRBJ1-2; D not resolved. From germline, CDR1 is MRHNA and CDR2 SNTAGT. This CDR3 has 13 residues. V gave up 3 bases and J gave up 7 bases, with 12 bases separating them. The CDR3 sequence: CASSETDQSGYTF. The CDR3 nucleotides read TGTGCCAGCAGTGAAACAGATCAGTCTGGCTACACCTTC.

The V gene is TRBV27, the J gene TRBJ1-5; D is ambiguous. Trimming pared 3 bases from V and 4 bases from J, leaving 4 bases between. The germline gives CDR1 MNHEY, CDR2 SMNVEV (reference sequence). This CDR3 is 12 amino acids long. CDR3 nucleotides: TGTGCCAGCAGTTTTCTAAATCAGCCCCAGCATTTT. This translates into CASSFLNQPQHF.

This chain uses TRBV5-1 with TRBJ2-1; TRBD2 matches 8 bases. Germline V gene data show CDR1 as SGHRS and CDR2 as YFSETQ. The CDR3 has 15 residues. The junction had 9 bases not matched to a gene; V was cut back by 5 bases and J by 5 bases. The CDR3 sequence is CASRPLAGSDNEQFF. CDR3 DNA: TGCGCCAGCAGACCTCTAGCGGGTTCCGACAATGAGCAGTTCTTC.

The V gene is TRBV5-1, the J gene TRBJ2-3; D is undetermined. This CDR3 contains 11 residues. V was clipped by 4 bases and J by 4 bases, with 4 bases between them. Germline CDR1 reads SGHRS; CDR2 reads YFSETQ. CDR3 region: CASSRSDTQYF. The CDR3 DNA follows: TGCGCCAGCAGCCGTTCAGATACGCAGTATTTT.

This clone came up once. This sequence joins TRBV4-1 and TRBJ2-2; 9 bases are shared with TRBD2. The CDR3 is 16 residues long. With V trimmed by 1 base and J by 7 bases, 7 bases remained unmatched. Germline CDR1 MGHRA, CDR2 YSYEKL. The CDR3 loop reads CASSQGTSAGFGELFF. The CDR3 region has the DNA TGCGCCAGCAGCCAAGGGACTAGCGCGGGTTTCGGGGAGCTGTTTTTT.

The J gene is TRBJ2-4, the V gene TRBV28; 11 bases line up with TRBD1. Germline V lookup: CDR1 MDHEN, CDR2 SYDVKM. The CDR3 is made up of 14 amino acids. Trimming at V came to 6 bases and at J to 7 bases, leaving 5 bases not matched to a gene. CDR3 amino acids: CASRMDRGRNIQYF. CDR3 nucleotides: TGTGCCAGCAGAATGGACAGGGGGCGGAACATTCAGTACTTC.